The 21 T cell receptor beta chains below all came from one sample that was sequenced in a study of T cell responses to AZD1222 COVID-19 vaccine. Sequencing used immunoSEQ multiplex PCR; TCRdb keeps in-frame clones, though not all of them. Found here are roughly 150,000 clones, around 93% of them singletons; the top ten hold 1.1% to 1.5%. This sample comprised peripheral blood, obtained on day 0 of AZD1222 vaccination. All receptors come from an adult in good health.

This clone has a single count. The V gene is TRBV12-3 or TRBV12-4, the J gene TRBJ1-1; the D gene is possibly TRBD1 (6 bases). Trimming took off 1 base at V and 8 bases at J, with 11 bases between the two ends. CDR3 length equals 13 residues. This CDR3 reads CASSLGQGIEAFF. CDR3 DNA: TGTGCCAGCAGTTTAGGGCAGGGGATAGAAGCTTTCTTT.

The genes are TRBV2 and TRBJ1-1; D call uncertain. V lost 4 bases and J lost 2, with 8 bases in between. Germline CDR1 and CDR2: SNHLY and FYNNEI. The CDR3 consists of 13 residues. The CDR3 DNA sequence: TGTGCCAGCAGTGTTACGAGAAACACTGAAGCTTTCTTT. Encoded protein: CASSVTRNTEAFF.

Notes on this clone: Germline is not matched at one junction end, which may reflect a read error. V usage is TRBV4-1 and J usage is TRBJ2-1; D assignment may be TRBD1 or TRBD2 (5 bases each). In germline, CDR1 is MGHRA, CDR2 YSYEKL. CDR3 size: 14 residues. The CDR3 nucleotides are TGCGCCAGCAGCCAAGATATGGGGGTAGGGTCACCCCTCTTC. It specifies CASSQDMGVGSPLF.

The chain carries TRBV28 and TRBJ1-6, with D unresolved. The CDR3 totals 16 residues. Germline V gene sequence: CDR1 MDHEN, CDR2 SYDVKM. Trimming removed 8 bases from V and 4 bases from J, with 18 bases in between. In DNA form, the CDR3 reads TGTGCCAGCTCCAGTTTAGTGCACATTTATAATTCACCCCTCCACTTT. Protein: CASSSLVHIYNSPLHF.

This clone was recorded a few times. The chain recombines TRBV30 with TRBJ1-6, with D possibly TRBD1 on 5 matching bases. CDR1 is GTSNPN, CDR2 SVGIG, per germline (reference sequence). The CDR3 has 14 amino acids. The CDR3 here is CASSGLRYNSPLHF. CDR3 sequence (DNA): TGTGCTTCATCAGGGCTACGCTATAATTCACCCCTCCACTTT.

The J gene is TRBJ1-1, the V gene TRBV6-1, with 7 positions matching TRBD1. There are 14 residues in the CDR3. With 3 bases clipped from V and 5 bases from J, the junction kept 6 bases outside the gene matches. Per the germline V gene, CDR1 is MNHNS and CDR2 is SASEGT. CDR3 loop: CASSDNRGWTEAFF. The CDR3 DNA reads TGTGCCAGCAGTGACAACAGGGGATGGACTGAAGCTTTCTTT.

This chain connects TRBV7-9 to TRBJ1-5; D may be TRBD1 (5 bases). The ends were cut back, 5 bases at V and 11 bases at J, with 10 bases in the middle. Germline V CDR1 and CDR2: SEHNR, FQNEAQ (reference sequence). This CDR3 has 11 amino acids. The CDR3 region is CASSLGGSQHF. The CDR3, as DNA: TGTGCCAGCAGCCTGGGGGGGTCCCAGCATTTT.

J is TRBJ2-7 and V is TRBV30; a possible D gene is TRBD1 (5 bases). This CDR3 is built from 12 residues. Germline V lookup: CDR1 GTSNPN, CDR2 SVGIG (reference sequence). Trimming removed 5 bases at V and 2 bases at J, with 10 bases between. CDR3 sequence reads: CAWDRAPYEQYF. CDR3 bases: TGTGCCTGGGACAGAGCTCCCTACGAGCAGTACTTC.

The chain couples TRBV2 to TRBJ2-1; D perhaps matches TRBD2 (6 bases). CDR1 SNHLY and CDR2 FYNNEI come from the germline V gene. V gave up 6 bases and J gave up 9 bases, with 18 bases separating them. There are 14 residues in the CDR3. CDR3 in amino acids: CASRWDSSRPEQFF. CDR3 in DNA: TGTGCCAGCAGGTGGGACTCCTCCAGACCTGAGCAGTTCTTC.

This clone showed up just a few times. The CDR3 nucleotides are TGTGCCAGCAGCCCTAGGGGCGATCAGCCCCAGCATTTT. It yields the protein CASSPRGDQPQHF. The rearrangement uses TRBV7-2 and TRBJ1-5, with D possibly TRBD1 on 5 matching bases. V was shortened by 5 bases and J by 5 bases, with 10 bases between the two germline ends. Germline CDR1 SGHTA, CDR2 FQGNSA. The CDR3 has 13 residues.

The rearrangement joins TRBV7-9 to TRBJ2-3, with D possibly being TRBD1 or TRBD2 (5 bases each). The germline CDR1 and CDR2 sequences are SEHNR and FQNEAQ (reference sequence). V was shortened by 7 bases and J by 3 bases, with 8 bases between the two germline ends. CDR3 size: 12 residues. This chain's CDR3 is CASIGATDTQYF. The CDR3 DNA reads as TGTGCCAGCATCGGGGCTACAGATACGCAGTATTTT. Complete variable domain (other parts from reference TRBV7-9 and TRBJ2-3): DTGVSQNPRHKITKRGQNVTFRCDPISEHNRLYWYRQTLGQGPEFLTYFQNEAQLEKSRLLSDRFSAERPKGSFSTLEIQRTEQGDSAMYLCASIGATDTQYFGPGTRLTVL.

This chain joins TRBV9 and TRBJ1-2, with D possibly matching TRBD1 (6 bases). This CDR3 contains 13 residues. CDR1 and CDR2 from the germline V gene are SGDLS and YYNGEE. V was clipped by 3 bases and J by 5 bases, with 11 bases between them. This chain's CDR3 is CASSDGQRYGYTF. The CDR3 DNA sequence: TGTGCCAGCAGCGATGGACAGAGATATGGCTACACCTTC.

CDR3 region: CASSLDGSRFYEQYF. The CDR3 nucleotides are TGTGCCAGCAGCTTGGATGGTAGCAGATTCTACGAGCAGTACTTC. The chain uses TRBV5-4 and TRBJ2-7; no definite D call. V was cut by 0 bases and J by 3 bases, with 13 bases left in between. This CDR3 is built from 15 residues. CDR1 and CDR2 from the germline V gene are SGHNT and YYREEE (reference sequence).

The chain couples TRBV7-6 to TRBJ2-2; 8 bases line up with TRBD1. With 3 bases clipped from V and 1 base from J, the junction kept 10 bases outside the gene matches. In germline, CDR1 is SGHVS, CDR2 FNYEAQ. This CDR3 has 18 amino acids. This CDR3 is CASSFPPLGTGNTGELFF. Here the CDR3 DNA reads TGTGCCAGCAGCTTCCCTCCTCTTGGGACAGGGAACACCGGGGAGCTGTTTTTT.

The rearrangement uses TRBV7-2 and TRBJ2-7; 13 bases are a match to TRBD2. From germline, CDR1 is SGHTA and CDR2 FQGNSA. Trimming took 5 bases from V and 9 from J; bases not matched to a gene: 16. This CDR3 has 17 residues. This chain's CDR3 is CASSPWTSGGTSFGQYF. The CDR3 DNA reads as TGTGCCAGCAGCCCATGGACTAGCGGGGGTACGTCCTTTGGGCAGTACTTC.

This clone was recorded once. The chain links TRBV10-3 to TRBJ2-1, with 8 bases identical to TRBD1. The trim removed 10 bases at V and 7 bases at J, leaving 12 bases unmatched. Germline V gene lookup returns CDR1 ENHRY and CDR2 SYGVKD. CDR3 size: 14 residues. The CDR3 protein is CATQGQGARNEQFF. The CDR3 DNA reads as TGTGCCACCCAGGGGCAGGGGGCTAGGAATGAGCAGTTCTTC.

The J gene is TRBJ1-5, the V gene TRBV7-2; 9 bases line up with TRBD1. Looked up from germline, CDR1 is SGHTA and CDR2 is FQGNSA. This CDR3 is 14 amino acids long. V dropped 4 bases and J dropped 11; count of bases not matched to a gene: 9. CDR3 sequence reads: CASSSGTGSRSQHF. DNA of the CDR3: TGTGCCAGCAGCTCAGGGACAGGGAGTAGGTCCCAGCATTTT.

The rearrangement links TRBV7-2 to TRBJ1-5, with D possibly matching TRBD1 (6 bases). CDR1 and CDR2 (germline): SGHTA, FQGNSA. The CDR3 runs 15 residues. Trimming stripped 1 base from V and 7 bases from J, with 14 bases between. The CDR3 DNA is TGTGCCAGCAGCTTAGTGGACAGTCCCAACCAGCCCCAGCATTTT. Translated, it gives CASSLVDSPNQPQHF.

The genes are TRBV7-2 and TRBJ2-1, with 8 nucleotides matching TRBD2. CDR1 is SGHTA and CDR2 is FQGNSA in the germline V gene. Trimming cost V 5 bases and J 2 bases; bases outside gene matches: 5. The CDR3 length is 15 residues. The DNA for the CDR3 is TGTGCCAGCAGCGAGTTAGCGGGGCCCTACAATGAGCAGTTCTTC. This gives the protein CASSELAGPYNEQFF.

V gene TRBV29-1 combines with J gene TRBJ2-7; 7 bases fit TRBD1. The CDR3 totals 14 residues. Trimming at V came to 5 bases and at J to 6 bases, leaving 13 bases not matched to a gene. Per the germline V gene, CDR1 is SQVTM and CDR2 is ANQGSEA. The CDR3 reads CSVSLTLQGIEQYF. CDR3 in DNA: TGCAGCGTTTCCCTTACTCTACAGGGGATCGAGCAGTACTTC.

The V call is TRBV4-2, the J call TRBJ2-5; D not certain. Per germline, CDR1 LGHNA and CDR2 YNFKEQ. V was trimmed by 0 bases and J by 7 bases, leaving 9 bases between them. The CDR3 runs 13 residues. This CDR3 reads CASSQDRRMTQYF. The DNA of the CDR3 is TGTGCCAGCAGCCAAGATCGCAGAATGACCCAGTACTTC.